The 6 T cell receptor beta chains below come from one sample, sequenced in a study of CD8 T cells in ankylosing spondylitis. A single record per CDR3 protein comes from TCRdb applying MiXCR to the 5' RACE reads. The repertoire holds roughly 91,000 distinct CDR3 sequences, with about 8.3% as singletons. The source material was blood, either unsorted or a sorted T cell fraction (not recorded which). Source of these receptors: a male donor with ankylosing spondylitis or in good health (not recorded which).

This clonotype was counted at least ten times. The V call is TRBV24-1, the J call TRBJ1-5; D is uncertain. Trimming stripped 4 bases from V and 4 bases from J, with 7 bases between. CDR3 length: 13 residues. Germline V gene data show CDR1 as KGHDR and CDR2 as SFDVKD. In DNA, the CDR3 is TGTGCCACCAGTGAGGGCTTAAATCAGCCCCAGCATTTT. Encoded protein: CATSEGLNQPQHF.

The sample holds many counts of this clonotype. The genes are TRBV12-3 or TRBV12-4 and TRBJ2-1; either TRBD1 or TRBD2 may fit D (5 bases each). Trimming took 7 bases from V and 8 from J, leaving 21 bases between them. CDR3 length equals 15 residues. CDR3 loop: CASTPHGGSGDEQFF. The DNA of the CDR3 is TGTGCCAGCACCCCTCATGGGGGATCCGGGGATGAGCAGTTCTTC.

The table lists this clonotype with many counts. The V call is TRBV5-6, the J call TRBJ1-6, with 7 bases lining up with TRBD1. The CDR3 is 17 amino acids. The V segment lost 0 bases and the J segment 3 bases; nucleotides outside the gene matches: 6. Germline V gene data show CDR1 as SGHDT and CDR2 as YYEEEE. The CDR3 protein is CASSLEQGYGYNSPLHF. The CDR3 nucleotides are TGTGCCAGCAGCTTGGAACAGGGGTACGGCTATAATTCACCCCTCCACTTT.

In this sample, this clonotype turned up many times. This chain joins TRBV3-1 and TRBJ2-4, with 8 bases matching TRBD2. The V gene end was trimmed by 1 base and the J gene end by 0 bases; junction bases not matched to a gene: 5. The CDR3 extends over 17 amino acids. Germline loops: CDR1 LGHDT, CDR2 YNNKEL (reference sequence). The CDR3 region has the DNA TGTGCCAGCAGCCAAGGGATAGCGGGGAGAGCCAAAAACATTCAGTACTTC. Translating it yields CASSQGIAGRAKNIQYF.

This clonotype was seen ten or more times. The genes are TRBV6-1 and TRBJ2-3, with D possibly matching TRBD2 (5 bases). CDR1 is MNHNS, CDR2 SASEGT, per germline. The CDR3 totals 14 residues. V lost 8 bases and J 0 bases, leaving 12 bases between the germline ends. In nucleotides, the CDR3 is TGTGCCAGCCGGGTCCCGGGGAGCACAGATACGCAGTATTTT. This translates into CASRVPGSTDTQYF.

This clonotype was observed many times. This CDR3 reads CASSLTLEQPQHF. In DNA, the CDR3 is TGTGCCAGCAGCTTAACGTTGGAACAGCCCCAGCATTTT. The rearrangement joins TRBV7-3 to TRBJ1-5; D not resolved. The germline gives CDR1 SGHTA, CDR2 FQGTGA. There are 13 residues in the CDR3. The V end lost 0 bases, the J end lost 7 bases, and 7 bases lay between the germline ends.